Reported below is one T cell receptor beta chain. The data originate from a study of blood T cell repertoires in COVID-19. Study-level information: There were acute and convalescent COVID-19 samples, and they came from the United States, Italy and Spain. PBMCs, B-cell-depleted T cells, or T cells provided the cDNA or gDNA that made up the material.

Original methodology: Quantification of nucleated cells was approximated via reference gene primer amplification. Assay: immunoSEQ multiplex PCR; the TCRdb copy retains only in-frame clones and omits some. V and J calls and clone size are those listed in that table; D and trimming were worked out from the DNA. The table lists around 98,000 clones, 82% of them singletons. Per the germline V gene, CDR1 is LGHDT and CDR2 is YNNKEL (reference sequence). This CDR3 is built from 15 residues. After removal of 6 bases from V and 5 bases from J, the junction contained 7 bases not matched to a gene. The chain couples TRBV3-1 (or the pseudogene TRBV3-2) to TRBJ2-7, with 13 bases lining up with TRBD2. Sequenced sample: peripheral blood. The clonotype was recovered from a man between 65 and 85 years old with active or convalescent COVID-19. CDR3 amino acids: CASSPGTSGVNEQYF. The CDR3 nucleotides read TGTGCCAGCAGTCCCGGGACTAGCGGGGTGAACGAGCAGTACTTC.